This TCR beta chain was captured in a study of blood T cells in healthy people across ages. Germline CDR1 reads SGHRS; CDR2 reads YFSETQ. This CDR3 region has 16 residues. With 6 bases removed from V and 0 bases from J, the gap between germline ends came to 16 bases. The authors ran a second PCR of 7 to 11 cycles using a sample-barcoded 5' primer and a J-beta primer mix. TCRdb re-derived calls from the 5' RACE reads in MiXCR, one entry per CDR3 protein. The table has approximately 1.5 million distinct CDR3 sequences, almost 35% seen once. The origin of this receptor is a woman in her twenties or thirties in good health. Material for sequencing was blood. V and J are TRBV5-1 and TRBJ2-1; the D gene is possibly TRBD2 (6 bases). DNA for the CDR3: TGCGCCAGCATGCCCGGAGGGAGTACCTCCTACAATGAGCAGTTCTTC. This encodes CASMPGGSTSYNEQFF.